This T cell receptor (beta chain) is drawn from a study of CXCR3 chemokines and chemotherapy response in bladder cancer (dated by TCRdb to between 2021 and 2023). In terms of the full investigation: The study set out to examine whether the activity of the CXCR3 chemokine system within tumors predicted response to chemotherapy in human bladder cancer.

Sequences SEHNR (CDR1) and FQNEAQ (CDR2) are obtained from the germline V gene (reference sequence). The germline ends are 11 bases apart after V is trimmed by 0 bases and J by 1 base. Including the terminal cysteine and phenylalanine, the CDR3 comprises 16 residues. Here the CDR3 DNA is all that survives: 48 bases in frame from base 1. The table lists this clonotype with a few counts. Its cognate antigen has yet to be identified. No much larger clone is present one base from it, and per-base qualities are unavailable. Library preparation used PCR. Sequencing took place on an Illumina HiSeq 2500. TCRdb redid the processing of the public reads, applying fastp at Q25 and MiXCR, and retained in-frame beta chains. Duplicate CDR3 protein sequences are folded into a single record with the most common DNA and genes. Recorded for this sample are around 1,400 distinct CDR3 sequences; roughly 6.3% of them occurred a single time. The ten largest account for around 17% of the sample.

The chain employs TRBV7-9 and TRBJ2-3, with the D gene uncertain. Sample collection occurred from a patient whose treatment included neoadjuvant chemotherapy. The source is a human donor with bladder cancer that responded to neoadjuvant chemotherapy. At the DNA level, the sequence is TGTGCCAGCAGCTTAGCGGGCGGACGGGGCACAGATACGCAGTATTTT. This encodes CASSLAGGRGTDTQYF. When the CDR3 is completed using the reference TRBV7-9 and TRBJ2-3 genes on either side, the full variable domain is DTGVSQNPRHKITKRGQNVTFRCDPISEHNRLYWYRQTLGQGPEFLTYFQNEAQLEKSRLLSDRFSAERPKGSFSTLEIQRTEQGDSAMYLCASSLAGGRGTDTQYFGPGTRLTVL.